This record looks at one TCR beta chain sequence and its context. The sample is drawn from a study of Ad26.COV2.S vaccination and SARS-CoV-2 variants. The overall study: Dosing was one shot or two shots 56 days apart.

The treatment here: around 19 received Ad26.COV2.S at low or high dose, single or two shots; five or six received placebo; per-sample allocation not given. Vaccine and placebo recipients were sampled on day 63 after the first injection. The germline CDR1 and CDR2 sequences are MGHDK and SYGVNS. The CDR3 consists of 11 residues. With 7 bases removed from V and 4 bases from J, the gap between germline ends came to 7 bases. Repertoires were generated with immunoSEQ multiplex PCR, while TCRdb's copy carries only in-frame clones and drops some. This table has roughly 450,000 clones, around 90% appearing once.

Sequencing was performed on peripheral blood, taken in a trial of Ad26.COV2.S vaccine versus placebo. The chain joins TRBV25-1 to TRBJ1-2; D ambiguous. The TCR comes from a person between 18 and 65 years old who received the Ad26.COV2.S COVID-19 vaccine or a placebo. DNA of the CDR3: TGTGCCAGCAAAGGTTCCTATGGCTACACCTTC. Residues: CASKGSYGYTF.